This is a list of T cell receptor beta chains from one sample in a study of human T cells and chemical hapten exposure. MiXCR, run by TCRdb on the RACE reads, gives a single entry per CDR3 protein. Among about 300,000 distinct CDR3 sequences listed, over 5% were seen once. The sequenced sample was whole blood, obtained in connection with sensitization to the hapten diphenylcyclopropenone (DPC). All receptors come from a young woman with alopecia areata. Some clones in this sample may be carry-over from other donors' samples. The CDR3 runs from the conserved cysteine through the conserved F or W. The D gene is left open where the match is weak. Size tells how often a clone was seen (once, few, many) or the class of an expanded clone, and some rows leave it out.

J	V	D	size	length	DNA	CDR3
TRBJ1-3	TRBV6-6	.	.	16	TGTGCCAGCCTCAAGTGGCAGCTTCACTCTGGAAACACCATATATTTT	CASLKWQLHSGNTIYF
TRBJ1-1	TRBV7-2	.	many	15	TGTGCCAGCAGCTTAGGGAGGCTCAGGGGAATAGGGGCTTTCTTT	CASSLGRLRGIGAFF
TRBJ2-3	TRBV4-3	.	few	17	TGCGCCAGCAGCCAAGATCTTCGCTCACTTGGGACAGATACGCAGTATTTT	CASSQDLRSLGTDTQYF
TRBJ1-5	TRBV6-5	.	many	12	TGTGCCAGCAGTCGCGCGGGTCAGCCCCAGCATTTT	CASSRAGQPQHF
TRBJ1-1	TRBV12-3/TRBV12-4	.	.	14	TGTGCCAGCAAGCGAGGGGTCATGAACACTGAAGCTTTCTTT	CASKRGVMNTEAFF
TRBJ2-3	TRBV4-2	TRBD2	.	17	TGTGCCAGCAGCCAAGATACCGAGCGGGGGAGCACAGATACGCAGTATTTT	CASSQDTERGSTDTQYF
TRBJ1-2	TRBV7-2	.	few	14	TGTGCCAGCAGCCCGCGACAGCGTAACTATGGCTACACCTTC	CASSPRQRNYGYTF
TRBJ1-6	TRBV7-2	TRBD1	.	15	TGTGCCAGCAGCACTCAGGGGGCGGTAGCTTCACCCCTCCACTTT	CASSTQGAVASPLHF
TRBJ1-4	TRBV12-3/TRBV12-4	.	.	14	TGTGCCAGCAGCCCGGGACAAAGAGTGCAAAAACTGTTTTTT	CASSPGQRVQKLFF
TRBJ2-3	TRBV6-6	TRBD2	many	15	TGTGCCAGCAGATCCCCTAGCGGGAGTGGATCTACGCAGTATTTT	CASRSPSGSGSTQYF
TRBJ1-6	TRBV5-1	.	few	18	TGCGCCAGCAGCTTGGAACCACGACGAAGGGTCGAAGTCTCACCCCTCCACTTT	CASSLEPRRRVEVSPLHF
TRBJ1-4	TRBV18	.	.	13	TGTGCCAGCTCACGGGCTAAAAATGAAAAACTGTTTTTT	CASSRAKNEKLFF
TRBJ1-6	TRBV20-1	TRBD1	few	14	TGCAGTGCTAGCGGAGACAGGGCGACTTCACCCCTCCACTTT	CSASGDRATSPLHF
TRBJ1-1	TRBV7-3	.	.	14	TGTGCCAGCAGCACATACAGCGGGAACACTGAAGCTTTCTTT	CASSTYSGNTEAFF
TRBJ2-3	TRBV7-6	TRBD2	few	16	TGTGCCAGCAGCGGGGGGACTAGCCGAAACCGAGATACGCAGTATTTT	CASSGGTSRNRDTQYF
TRBJ2-2	TRBV12-3/TRBV12-4	TRBD1	few	16	TGTGCCAGCAGTAGGTGGACAGGGGGCGACACCGGGGAGCTGTTTTTT	CASSRWTGGDTGELFF
TRBJ1-2	TRBV7-9	.	many	15	TGTGCCAGCAGCTCCGGCACAGGGATTAACTATGGCTACACCTTC	CASSSGTGINYGYTF
TRBJ2-7	TRBV9	.	few	14	TGTGCCAGCAGCGTAGTAGGGGGAACGTACGAGCAGTACTTC	CASSVVGGTYEQYF
TRBJ2-5	TRBV5-1	.	.	12	TGCGCCAGCAGCATACCCCAAGAGACCCAGTACTTC	CASSIPQETQYF
TRBJ2-7	TRBV6-1	.	many	15	TGTGCCAGCAGTGAAGCGCCCGCGAGCTCCTACGAGCAGTACTTC	CASSEAPASSYEQYF
TRBJ1-6	TRBV2	.	.	15	TGTGCCAGCAGTGAGAGCGGGGGAGCTAATTCACCCCTCCACTTT	CASSESGGANSPLHF
TRBJ2-7	TRBV7-9	TRBD2	.	12	TGTGCCAGCTGGGACTGGGAGGGTCCGACGAACTTC	CASWDWEGPTNF
TRBJ2-1	TRBV7-2	.	many	14	TGTGCCAGCAGCCGGGATGGGGGGAGGAATGAGCAGTTCTTC	CASSRDGGRNEQFF
TRBJ2-2	TRBV6-2/TRBV6-3	TRBD2	many	16	TGTGCCAGCAGTCCCCGGGCGAGCGGGGGGCCCGGGGAGCTGTTTTTT	CASSPRASGGPGELFF
TRBJ2-3	TRBV27	.	.	16	TGTGCCAGCAGTTGGGACCCGGGAATAAGCACAGATACGCAGTATTTT	CASSWDPGISTDTQYF
TRBJ1-6	TRBV20-1	.	many	16	TGCAGTGCTAGAGATATCTCCTTCAACACGAATTCACCCCTCCACTTT	CSARDISFNTNSPLHF
TRBJ2-3	TRBV5-1	TRBD2	few	17	TGCGCCAGCAGCCTTCTGACTAGCGGGGGGGCCTCAGATACGCAGTATTTT	CASSLLTSGGASDTQYF
TRBJ2-5	TRBV5-4	.	few	14	TGTGCCAGCAGCAGCCGCCCGCTCCAAGAGACCCAGTACTTC	CASSSRPLQETQYF
TRBJ2-3	TRBV6-5	TRBD2	few	15	TGTGCCAGCACCCTAGCGGGGGGGCAGGGAGATACGCAGTATTTT	CASTLAGGQGDTQYF
TRBJ1-6	TRBV12-3/TRBV12-4	.	many	13	TGTGCCAGCACCGTCCGGACTAATTCACCCCTCCACTTT	CASTVRTNSPLHF
TRBJ2-7	TRBV2	TRBD2	few	15	TGTGCCAGCAGTTCGCTAGCGGGGGCCACCTACGAGCAGTACTTC	CASSSLAGATYEQYF
TRBJ2-7	TRBV4-1	TRBD2	few	15	TGCGCCAGCAGCCAAGAAGGACTAGCGGGTTACGAGCAGTACTTC	CASSQEGLAGYEQYF
TRBJ2-6	TRBV28	.	many	17	TGTGCCAGCATGGGGCCAGGAGGACCCTCTGGGGCCAACGTCCTGACTTTC	CASMGPGGPSGANVLTF
TRBJ2-7	TRBV4-3	TRBD1	.	17	TGCGCCAGCAGCCTAGGGGGGATCAGGGACAGGGCCTACGAGCAGTACTTC	CASSLGGIRDRAYEQYF
TRBJ1-1	TRBV3-1	.	.	13	TGTGCCAGCAGGCCGACAGGGAACACTGAAGCTTTCTTT	CASRPTGNTEAFF
TRBJ2-1	TRBV3-1	TRBD2	.	16	TGTGCCAGCAGCCATACGGGGGGGATAATACGAAATGAGCAGTTCTTC	CASSHTGGIIRNEQFF
TRBJ2-1	TRBV6-2/TRBV6-3	.	many	13	TGTGCCAGCAGTTACTCCCGCGGTAATGAGCAGTTCTTC	CASSYSRGNEQFF
TRBJ2-5	TRBV10-3	.	many	15	TGTGCCATCAGTGAGTCATATGGGGCCTACGAGACCCAGTACTTC	CAISESYGAYETQYF
TRBJ2-6	TRBV2	.	once	15	TGTGCCAGCAGAGGTGAGATCACTGGGGCCAACGTCCTGACTTTC	CASRGEITGANVLTF
TRBJ1-5	TRBV6-2/TRBV6-3	.	many	13	TGTGCCAGCAGCCACACGACTAATCAGCCCCAGCATTTT	CASSHTTNQPQHF
TRBJ1-1	TRBV6-6	.	.	14	TGTGCCAGCAGTTACTCGGGGCAGGGGTCTGAAGCTTTCTTT	CASSYSGQGSEAFF
TRBJ1-2	TRBV12-3/TRBV12-4	TRBD1	few	14	TGTGCCAGCAGCCGGGACAGGGCGTTTAGGGGCTACACCTTC	CASSRDRAFRGYTF
TRBJ2-3	TRBV7-2	.	.	15	TGTGCCAGCTCCCTTTGGGGGGGGCCGGGAGATACGCAGTATTTT	CASSLWGGPGDTQYF
TRBJ1-1	TRBV6-1	.	.	15	TGTGCCAGCAGTGACTCCCGCACCCGGAACACTGAAGCTTTCTTT	CASSDSRTRNTEAFF
TRBJ1-5	TRBV20-1	TRBD1	.	16	TGCAGTGCTAGAGGACAGGGGGCCCCGCGCAATCAGCCCCAGCATTTT	CSARGQGAPRNQPQHF
TRBJ2-2	TRBV2	.	.	16	TGTGCCAGCAGTGAACGTTCGCCGGAGAACACCGGGGAGCTGTTTTTT	CASSERSPENTGELFF
TRBJ1-4	TRBV6-5	TRBD1	many	15	TGTGCCAGCAAAAGCCGACAGGGAGCTATCCCCTGGCTGTTTTTT	CASKSRQGAIPWLFF
TRBJ1-5	TRBV6-5	.	few	15	TGTGCCAGCAGTTACTCGTTCGGGGGCAATCAGCCCCAGCATTTT	CASSYSFGGNQPQHF
TRBJ1-2	TRBV7-9	TRBD1	.	14	TGTGCCAGCAGGCTACCCGACAGGGCATATGGCTACACCTTC	CASRLPDRAYGYTF
TRBJ2-2	TRBV18	.	few	16	TGTGCCAGCTCACCACTCCGGACTCAGAACACCGGGGAGCTGTTTTTT	CASSPLRTQNTGELFF
TRBJ1-1	TRBV27	.	.	13	TGTGCCAGCAGTTTCACAGGGACCACTGAAGCTTTCTTT	CASSFTGTTEAFF
TRBJ2-7	TRBV12-3/TRBV12-4	.	.	13	TGTGCCAGCAGCCAATCAGACAGGAACGAGCAGTACTTC	CASSQSDRNEQYF
TRBJ2-7	TRBV2	.	many	13	TGTGCCAGCAGTCACGTCCGGCTCTACGAGCAGTACTTC	CASSHVRLYEQYF
TRBJ2-1	TRBV24-1	.	.	16	TGTGCCACCAGTGATCCCAGGGAAAATCCCTACAATGAGCAGTTCTTC	CATSDPRENPYNEQFF
TRBJ2-1	TRBV7-3	.	few	12	TGTGCCAGCAGCTCAGGGAACAATGAGCAGTTCTTC	CASSSGNNEQFF
TRBJ1-2	TRBV6-2/TRBV6-3	.	.	14	TGTGCCAGCAGCTCCCCGGCAGTGATCTATGGCTACACCTTC	CASSSPAVIYGYTF
TRBJ1-2	TRBV18	TRBD1	many	16	TGTGCCAGCTCACCACCGTGGGCAGGGGGCGGCTATGGCTACACCTTC	CASSPPWAGGGYGYTF
TRBJ2-7	TRBV10-3	.	many	13	TGTGCCATCAGTGCCTCCTTAGGGTACGAGCAGTACTTC	CAISASLGYEQYF
TRBJ2-1	TRBV7-9	.	many	16	TGTGCCAGCAGCCTACCCGGGGGCCACTCCTACAATGAGCAGTTCTTC	CASSLPGGHSYNEQFF